These 20 T cell receptor beta chains were all obtained from the same sample, sequenced in a study of blood T cells in healthy people across ages. PCR was performed a second time for about 6 to 12 cycles using a sample-barcoded 5' primer and a J-beta primer mix. TCRdb reanalysed the 5' RACE reads using MiXCR and keeps one entry per CDR3 protein. The sample records roughly 500,000 distinct CDR3 sequences, 20% to 30% being singletons. The same sample was also used in a study of T cells of mothers and their children.

Sequenced input: blood. These receptors were taken from a boy under 18 in good health.

As DNA, the CDR3 is TGTGCCAGCAGTTTAAGAACCGGGACGATCAGCACAGATACGCAGTATTTT. Translation: CASSLRTGTISTDTQYF. The J gene is TRBJ2-3, the V gene TRBV7-6; D might be TRBD1 or TRBD2, each matching 5 bases. The CDR3 loop spans 17 amino acids. V lost 6 bases to trimming and J lost 0 bases, with 19 bases between them. Looked up from germline, CDR1 is SGHVS and CDR2 is FNYEAQ.

V and J are TRBV2 and TRBJ2-4; unclear D gene. This CDR3 is 14 amino acids long. The germline CDR1 and CDR2 sequences are SNHLY and FYNNEI. Trimming stripped 6 bases from V and 0 bases from J, with 9 bases between. CDR3 coding DNA: TGTGCCAGCAGACACGACCTAGCCAAAAACATTCAGTACTTC. It yields the protein CASRHDLAKNIQYF.

The chain employs TRBV12-3 or TRBV12-4 and TRBJ2-2, with TRBD1 matching over 7 bases. V shed 10 bases, J shed 6 bases, and the junction held 17 bases outside the gene matches. The CDR3 length is 16 residues. This chain's CDR3 is CATKTRQGVFAGELFF. The CDR3 coding sequence is TGTGCCACCAAAACTAGACAGGGCGTATTTGCCGGGGAGCTGTTTTTT.

V and J are TRBV6-2 or TRBV6-3 and TRBJ1-1; no firm D call. The CDR3 is made up of 17 amino acids. Trimming removed 6 bases at V and 5 bases at J, with 25 bases between. Germline V gene sequence: CDR1 MNHEY, CDR2 SVGEGT. The DNA for the CDR3 is TGTGCCAGCAGCCCGGGTGCGGGGTATGTCTCGAGGACTGAAGCTTTCTTT. Translated, it gives CASSPGAGYVSRTEAFF.

The V gene is TRBV29-1, the J gene TRBJ1-2; perhaps TRBD1 as D (6 bases). Per germline, CDR1 SQVTM and CDR2 ANQGSEA. This CDR3 is built from 13 residues. The DNA of the CDR3 is TGCACGGGGGCGAGACTCCTGGGGGGAGGCTACACCTTC. It encodes CTGARLLGGGYTF.

The chain has TRBV25-1 and TRBJ2-4; D possibly corresponds to TRBD2 (5 bases). Deletions cut 2 bases from V and 2 bases from J, with 10 bases between. Germline lookup yields CDR1 MGHDK and CDR2 SYGVNS. The CDR3 loop spans 15 amino acids. The CDR3: CASSEEGYTKNIQYF. CDR3 coding DNA: TGTGCCAGCAGTGAAGAGGGCTACACCAAAAACATTCAGTACTTC.

Points on this clonotype: This CDR3 fails to terminate in the conserved phenylalanine or tryptophan, so it likely reflects a read error. The CDR3, as DNA: TGTGCCAGCAGCTTATCCGGAAAGGGCCTCTACGAGCAGTACTTG. Translation gives CASSLSGKGLYEQYL. The chain is built from TRBV7-2 and TRBJ2-5; no clear D gene. The last part of the DNA fits TRBJ2-7 better; the J call may be wrong. This CDR3 spans 15 amino acids. Germline assignment: CDR1 SGHTA and CDR2 FQGNSA.

This clonotype was seen only a few times. The chain combines TRBV28 with TRBJ2-5; D possibly uses TRBD1 or TRBD2 (5 bases each). The tail of the sequence fits TRBJ2-7 better, so the J call may be wrong. The CDR3 consists of 13 residues. Germline V CDR1 and CDR2: MDHEN, SYDVKM. CDR3: CASLRREGYEQYF. CDR3 nucleotides: TGTGCCAGCCTCCGGAGAGAGGGGTACGAGCAGTACTTC.

The chain joins TRBV4-3 to TRBJ2-1; D possibly corresponds to TRBD2 (6 bases). CDR3 size: 16 residues. V lost 0 bases to trimming and J lost 7 bases, with 16 bases between them. Germline CDR1 LGHNA, CDR2 YSLEER. The DNA for the CDR3 is TGCGCCAGCAGCCAAGATTGGGCGGGGTGGGGGAATGAGCAGTTCTTC. Encoded protein: CASSQDWAGWGNEQFF.

The V call is TRBV7-6, the J call TRBJ1-5; 7 bases line up with TRBD1. The CDR3 is 17 amino acids. With V trimmed by 2 bases and J by 3 bases, 10 bases remained unmatched. Looked up from germline, CDR1 is SGHVS and CDR2 is FNYEAQ. CDR3 sequence: CASSLFQPGQTNQPQHF. The CDR3 bases are TGTGCCAGCAGCTTATTTCAGCCGGGACAGACCAATCAGCCCCAGCATTTT.

This clonotype was found a few times. The V gene is TRBV12-3 or TRBV12-4, the J gene TRBJ1-2; D is unresolved. Trimming took off 7 bases at V and 8 bases at J, with 14 bases between the two ends. The CDR3 is 12 residues long. CDR3 protein: CASNPEAGGYTF. The DNA for the CDR3 is TGTGCCAGCAACCCGGAGGCGGGGGGCTACACCTTC.

This clonotype has at least ten counts. CDR3: CASSRHRRDYNEQFF. Written as DNA, the CDR3 is TGTGCCAGCAGCCGACACCGTCGGGACTACAATGAGCAGTTCTTC. The chain joins TRBV14 to TRBJ2-5; possibly TRBD2 for D (5 bases). Near its end, the DNA agrees better with TRBJ2-1, so the J call may be wrong. CDR1 is SGHDN and CDR2 is FVKESK in the germline V gene. The CDR3 loop spans 15 amino acids.

The chain recombines TRBV3-1 with TRBJ2-4; no clear D gene. Germline-derived CDR1 and CDR2 are LGHDT and YNNKEL (reference sequence). The CDR3 sequence is 13 residues long. Trimming cost V 6 bases and J 3 bases, with 9 bases left between them. The CDR3 reads CASREAFKNIQYF. DNA for the CDR3: TGTGCCAGCAGAGAAGCTTTCAAAAACATTCAGTACTTC.

The sample holds a few counts of this clonotype. An end of the junction differs from the germline gene, which may be a read error. The rearrangement links TRBV28 to TRBJ2-7, with D possibly matching TRBD2 (6 bases). CDR1 is MDHEN and CDR2 is SYDVKM in the germline V gene. The CDR3 sequence is 12 residues long. The CDR3 bases are TGTGTCAGCATGGAGGGATCCTACGAGCAGTACTTC. Its translation: CVSMEGSYEQYF. The full variable domain, in which reference TRBV28 and TRBJ2-7 provide the parts outside the CDR3, is DVKVTQSSRYLVKRTGEKVFLECVQDMDHENMFWYRQDPGLGLRLIYFSYDVKMKEKGDIPEGYSVSREKKERFSLILESASTNQTSMYLCVSMEGSYEQYFGPGTRLTVT.

The V call is TRBV6-5, the J call TRBJ2-4, with D possibly TRBD2 on 5 matching bases. Trimming shortened V by 4 bases and J by 0 bases, and 13 bases separated the two germline ends. Looked up from germline, CDR1 is MNHEY and CDR2 is SVGAGI. This CDR3 spans 16 amino acids. The CDR3 is CASSSPGNLAKNIQYF. The CDR3 DNA is TGTGCCAGCAGTTCTCCCGGGAATCTAGCCAAAAACATTCAGTACTTC.

The V gene is TRBV5-8, the J gene TRBJ2-5; 8 nucleotides agree with TRBD2. Trimming at V came to 2 bases and at J to 4 bases, leaving 7 bases not matched to a gene. The CDR3 loop spans 15 amino acids. CDR1 SGHTS and CDR2 YDEGEE come from the germline V gene. CDR3 bases: TGTGCCAGCAGCTTTTACGGGGGGGAGGGAGAGACCCAGTACTTC. Translating it yields CASSFYGGEGETQYF.

This clonotype was seen only a few times. The chain uses TRBV4-3 and TRBJ2-2; D gene unclear. Germline CDR1 and CDR2: LGHNA and YSLEER. V was trimmed by 1 base and J by 4 bases, leaving 4 bases between them. This CDR3 is built from 13 residues. Written as DNA, the CDR3 is TGCGCCAGCAGCCAAGGCAGCACCGGGGAGCTGTTTTTT. Its translation is CASSQGSTGELFF.

The chain uses TRBV4-3 and TRBJ2-7; 9 bases are shared with TRBD2. The junction had 9 bases not matched to a gene; V was cut back by 0 bases and J by 0 bases. Germline V CDR1 and CDR2: LGHNA, YSLEER. The CDR3 totals 18 residues. The CDR3 reads CASSQDSSGRTSSYEQYF. CDR3 coding DNA: TGCGCCAGCAGCCAAGATTCGAGCGGGAGGACGAGCTCCTACGAGCAGTACTTC.

The rearrangement joins TRBV20-1 to TRBJ2-5, with 8 bases matching TRBD2. CDR1 is DFQATT and CDR2 is SNEGSKA in the germline V gene (reference sequence). The CDR3 is 15 amino acids. J was trimmed by 1 base and V by 0 bases; bases with no gene match: 4. CDR3 protein: CSARDVGTSQETQYF. The CDR3 DNA follows: TGCAGTGCTAGAGATGTGGGGACTAGCCAAGAGACCCAGTACTTC.

This clonotype has a handful of counts. The chain combines TRBV28 with TRBJ2-3; 12 bases line up with TRBD2. The CDR3 spans 18 residues. Germline V CDR1 and CDR2: MDHEN, SYDVKM. Trimming took 6 bases from V and 1 from J; bases not matched to a gene: 11. CDR3 DNA: TGTGCCAGCAGCCGTCTAGCGGGGGGGCTTCGTCGCACAGATACGCAGTATTTT. Residues: CASSRLAGGLRRTDTQYF.